What follows are 16 T cell receptor beta chains derived from one specimen sequenced in a study of beta chain features in type 1 diabetes. What was sequenced were expressed TCRB transcripts, since all of the isolated RNA had been reverse transcribed. The repertoire was sequenced with immunoSEQ multiplex PCR; TCRdb's copy has only in-frame clones and lacks some. This table has about 410,000 clones, approximately 15% appearing once. Sequences were obtained from naive CD4+ T cells from blood. The receptors were sampled from a man aged 25 to 40 in good health.

The chain employs TRBV29-1 and TRBJ2-5; 8 bases fit TRBD1. The CDR3 covers 14 residues. V trimming: 8 bases; J trimming: 2 bases; junction bases outside the gene matches: 10. In germline, CDR1 is SQVTM, CDR2 ANQGSEA. CDR3 DNA sequence: TGCAGCATTCGACCTGGGACAGGACAAGAGACCCAGTACTTC. It translates to CSIRPGTGQETQYF. Supplemented by reference TRBV29-1 and TRBJ2-5, the full variable domain reads SAVISQKPSRDICQRGTSLTIQCQVDSQVTMMFWYRQQPGQSLTLIATANQGSEATYESGFVIDKFPISRPNLTFSTLTVSNMSPEDSSIYLCSIRPGTGQETQYFGPGTRLLVL.

This clone turned up a few times. The genes are TRBV10-2 and TRBJ2-5, with TRBD2 identical over 10 bases. The CDR3 contains 17 residues. Germline lookup yields CDR1 WSHSY and CDR2 SAAADI. J gave up 2 bases and V 5 bases, and 11 bases lay outside the gene matches. The CDR3 reads CASSILAGALVQETQYF. The CDR3 nucleotides read TGCGCCAGCAGTATCCTAGCGGGGGCTTTAGTACAAGAGACCCAGTACTTC.

J is TRBJ2-3 and V is TRBV9, with D unclear. This CDR3 spans 13 amino acids. Looked up from germline, CDR1 is SGDLS and CDR2 is YYNGEE. V was cut by 4 bases and J by 4 bases, with 10 bases left in between. The CDR3 DNA is TGTGCCAGCAGCCCTCGTCTCTCAGATACGCAGTATTTT. Translated: CASSPRLSDTQYF. Full variable domain (rest looked up from reference TRBV9 and TRBJ2-3): DSGVTQTPKHLITATGQRVTLRCSPRSGDLSVYWYQQSLDQGLQFLIQYYNGEERAKGNILERFSAQQFPDLHSELNLSSLELGDSALYFCASSPRLSDTQYFGPGTRLTVL.

This clone has more than one count but fewer than ten. The V and J genes are TRBV7-2 and TRBJ2-1; 8 bases are shared with TRBD2. Per the germline V gene, CDR1 is SGHTA and CDR2 is FQGNSA. V was clipped by 5 bases and J by 7 bases; unmatched bases: 10. This CDR3 region has 15 residues. This CDR3 reads CASSPVAGGRNEQFF. The CDR3 region has the DNA TGTGCCAGCAGCCCAGTGGCGGGGGGTCGGAATGAGCAGTTCTTC. The full variable domain, with the rest looked up from reference TRBV7-2 and TRBJ2-1, is GAGVSQSPSNKVTEKGKDVELRCDPISGHTALYWYRQSLGQGLEFLIYFQGNSAPDKSGLPSDRFSAERTGGSVSTLTIQRTQQEDSAVYLCASSPVAGGRNEQFFGPGTRLTVL.

V gene TRBV30 combines with J gene TRBJ2-6, with D possibly TRBD2 on 5 matching bases. The CDR3 contains 13 residues. Germline CDR1 reads GTSNPN; CDR2 reads SVGIG (reference sequence). CDR3 amino acids: CALGESGANVLTF. The CDR3 coding sequence is TGTGCACTTGGGGAGTCTGGGGCCAACGTCCTGACTTTC.

This clone has just a few counts. The chain links TRBV14 to TRBJ1-3; no clear D. Germline V gene sequence: CDR1 SGHDN, CDR2 FVKESK. This CDR3 region has 15 residues. Trimming removed 4 bases at V and 0 bases at J, with 10 bases between. CDR3 region: CASSPGMSSGNTIYF. In DNA, the CDR3 is TGTGCCAGCAGCCCCGGAATGAGCTCTGGAAACACCATATATTTT. Together with reference TRBV14 and TRBJ1-3, the CDR3 gives the full variable domain: EAGVTQFPSHSVIEKGQTVTLRCDPISGHDNLYWYRRVMGKEIKFLLHFVKESKQDESGMPNNRFLAERTGGTYSTLKVQPAELEDSGVYFCASSPGMSSGNTIYFGEGSWLTVV.

This clone was picked up a small number of times. This chain joins TRBV5-4 and TRBJ2-7, with no clear D. Per germline, CDR1 SGHNT and CDR2 YYREEE (reference sequence). CDR3 length equals 13 residues. V lost 4 bases, J lost 6 bases, and 14 bases lay in between. For the CDR3, the DNA is TGTGCCAGCAGCCTTATAAGTGTTAGCGAGCAGTACTTC. As protein: CASSLISVSEQYF.

The chain employs TRBV12-5 and TRBJ2-5, with D tentatively TRBD2 (6 bases). Per germline, CDR1 LGHNT and CDR2 FRNRAP. V lost 5 bases, J lost 5 bases, and 12 bases lay in between. The CDR3 is 13 amino acids. The CDR3 nucleotides are TGTGCTAGTGGTCACAGAGGAGGGGAGACCCAGTACTTC. Translating gives CASGHRGGETQYF. The full variable domain, its missing parts supplied by reference TRBV12-5 and TRBJ2-5, is DARVTQTPRHKVTEMGQEVTMRCQPILGHNTVFWYRQTMMQGLELLAYFRNRAPLDDSGMPKDRFSAEMPDATLATLKIQPSEPRDSAVYFCASGHRGGETQYFGPGTRLLVL.

This clone was seen only a few times. This chain joins TRBV7-2 and TRBJ2-3; 8 bases align to TRBD1. Trimming at V came to 6 bases and at J to 3 bases, leaving 5 bases not matched to a gene. The V gene's germline CDR1 is SGHTA and CDR2 FQGNSA. This CDR3 spans 14 amino acids. CDR3 amino acids: CASRGQGRTDTQYF. CDR3 nucleotide sequence: TGTGCCAGCAGAGGACAGGGAAGGACAGATACGCAGTATTTT.

This clone has just a few counts. The V gene is TRBV7-9, the J gene TRBJ1-1; D remains unclear. The CDR3 runs to 11 residues. The germline V gene has CDR1 SEHNR and CDR2 FQNEAQ (reference sequence). The V end lost 0 bases, the J end lost 11 bases, and 7 bases lay between the germline ends. The CDR3, as DNA: TGTGCCAGCAGCTTAGCAGGGTCGGCTTTCTTT. This gives the protein CASSLAGSAFF.

This clone was picked up a small number of times. The chain carries TRBV6-6 and TRBJ1-2; D not certain. Trimming shortened V by 8 bases and J by 3 bases, and 7 bases separated the two germline ends. The CDR3 contains 11 residues. Germline CDR1 MNHNY, CDR2 SVGAGI (reference sequence). The CDR3 DNA reads TGTGCCAGCCGCCCTCACTATGGCTACACCTTC. Its translation: CASRPHYGYTF.

V usage is TRBV30 and J usage is TRBJ1-1; D uncertain. V was shortened by 3 bases and J by 1 base, with 12 bases between the two germline ends. Germline V CDR1 and CDR2: GTSNPN, SVGIG (reference sequence). The CDR3 length is 14 residues. In DNA form, the CDR3 reads TGTGCCTGGAGGTCGGAACTGTCGAACACTGAAGCTTTCTTT. Translation gives CAWRSELSNTEAFF.

The chain couples TRBV5-4 to TRBJ2-4; the D is unclear. This CDR3 contains 16 residues. Trimming took 0 bases from V and 0 from J, leaving 10 bases between them. CDR1 is SGHNT, CDR2 YYREEE, per germline (reference sequence). CDR3 in amino acids: CASSLDISLAKNIQYF. CDR3 DNA: TGTGCCAGCAGCTTGGACATAAGCCTAGCCAAAAACATTCAGTACTTC.

In its sample, this clone was seen a few times. The chain employs TRBV30 and TRBJ1-1; D is uncertain. Deletions cut 4 bases from V and 1 base from J, with 19 bases between. Per germline, CDR1 GTSNPN and CDR2 SVGIG (reference sequence). The length of the CDR3 is 16 residues. This CDR3 reads CAWKTGLWKGNTEAFF. The CDR3 DNA reads as TGTGCCTGGAAGACGGGCCTTTGGAAGGGGAACACTGAAGCTTTCTTT.

The chain uses TRBV9 and TRBJ2-1; D is perhaps TRBD1 (5 bases). This CDR3 spans 15 amino acids. Germline V CDR1 and CDR2: SGDLS, YYNGEE. V lost 3 bases, J lost 1 base, and 11 bases lay in between. DNA for the CDR3: TGTGCCAGCAGCGCGGCAGGACAATCCTACAATGAGCAGTTCTTC. Residues: CASSAAGQSYNEQFF.

Turning to this clone: At one of its ends the junction is not consistent with the germline gene, which may arise from a read error. The J gene is TRBJ1-2, the V gene TRBV7-3, with TRBD1 as a possible D gene (6 bases). The germline gives CDR1 SGHTA, CDR2 FQGTGA. CDR3 length: 12 residues. CDR3 protein: CASSPDSYSYTF. The CDR3 DNA reads as TGTGCCAGCAGCCCGGACAGCTATAGCTACACCTTC.